The present entry profiles one T cell receptor beta chain with its context. Its cognate antigen is unknown. TCRdb's copy holds only in-frame clones and misses some; the assay was immunoSEQ multiplex PCR. The profile shows 40,000 to 50,000 clones, roughly nine tenths of them singletons. This sample is drawn from a study of CD4+ T cells in melanoma. Study-wide points: CD8+ T cell, macrophage and B cell function reportedly correlated with neoantigen-specific CD4+ T cells. Diverse differentiation states were reported for melanoma neoantigen-specific CD4+ T cells.

The receptor comes from a human donor with melanoma. Sequencing input: peripheral blood.

The CDR3 coding sequence is TGTGCCAGCAGCTTACAGGGAGGGTTAAGCGAGCAGTACTTC. It is translated as CASSLQGGLSEQYF. This rearrangement joins TRBV7-6 to TRBJ2-7; 7 nucleotides match TRBD2. V gave up 2 bases and J gave up 6 bases; unmatched junction bases: 7. CDR1 and CDR2 from the germline V gene are SGHVS and FNYEAQ. There are 14 residues in the CDR3.